The 17 T cell receptor beta chains in this list originate from one sample, sequenced in a study of shared clonotypes between healthy human individuals. The table came from immunoSEQ multiplex PCR; TCRdb's copy has only in-frame clones and leaves some out. The sample carries some 1.4 million clones, approximately 97% recorded once. Sequenced material: naive CD4+ T cells sorted from blood. As to subset: CD45RA+ positively selected. The receptors here all came from a man aged 25 to 40 in good health.

The chain links TRBV9 to TRBJ2-7; possibly TRBD1 or TRBD2 for D (6 bases each). From germline, CDR1 is SGDLS and CDR2 YYNGEE. The CDR3 length is 14 residues. Deletions cut 2 bases from V and 7 bases from J, with 16 bases between. The CDR3, as DNA: TGTGCCAGCAGCGTTAGCAACCGGGGGCATGAGCAGTACTTC. Translating gives CASSVSNRGHEQYF.

The genes are TRBV18 and TRBJ1-3; weak D call: TRBD1 (6 bases). Per germline, CDR1 KGHSH and CDR2 LQKENI. CDR3 size: 15 residues. The V and J ends lost 5 bases and 0 bases respectively, with 11 bases between them. The CDR3 nucleotides are TGTGCCAGCTCATCCATGACAGGCTCTGGAAACACCATATATTTT. Amino acid sequence: CASSSMTGSGNTIYF.

Here the CDR3 reads CASSSQGLEKLFF. The CDR3 bases are TGTGCCAGCAGCTCACAGGGTCTCGAAAAACTGTTTTTT. The rearrangement uses TRBV11-2 and TRBJ1-4, with a weak D call TRBD1 (6 bases). The CDR3 totals 13 residues. The germline V and J ends were trimmed by 4 bases and 8 bases, with 11 bases remaining between them. Germline V gene lookup returns CDR1 SGHAT and CDR2 FQNNGV.

The rearrangement uses TRBV28 and TRBJ2-1, with D possibly called TRBD1 or TRBD2 (5 bases each). The V gene's germline CDR1 is MDHEN and CDR2 SYDVKM. The V and J ends lost 4 bases and 6 bases respectively, with 16 bases between them. This CDR3 has 15 amino acids. This CDR3 is CASSSSGTASNEQFF. CDR3 DNA: TGTGCCAGCAGTTCTTCCGGGACGGCGTCCAATGAGCAGTTCTTC.

The rearrangement links TRBV2 to TRBJ2-7; TRBD2 agrees at 7 bases. Germline V gene sequence: CDR1 SNHLY, CDR2 FYNNEI. V was pared by 1 base and J by 3 bases, with 6 bases of the junction left unmatched. The CDR3 is 15 residues long. The CDR3 DNA reads as TGTGCCAGCAGTGAAGTCGTTGCTAGCGGCTACGAGCAGTACTTC. Residues: CASSEVVASGYEQYF. Full variable domain (outside the CDR3, taken from reference TRBV2 and TRBJ2-7): EPEVTQTPSHQVTQMGQEVILRCVPISNHLYFYWYRQILGQKVEFLVSFYNNEISEKSEIFDDQFSVERPDGSNFTLKIRSTKLEDSAMYFCASSEVVASGYEQYFGPGTRLTVT.

This chain joins TRBV6-5 and TRBJ2-5, with a weak D call TRBD2 (5 bases). This CDR3 region has 14 residues. Between the trimmed V and J ends, which lost 0 bases and 4 bases, there was a span of 9 bases. Germline CDR1 and CDR2: MNHEY and SVGAGI. The CDR3 reads CASSYSASIETQYF. CDR3 nucleotides: TGTGCCAGCAGTTACTCGGCTAGCATAGAGACCCAGTACTTC.

The chain combines TRBV11-1 with TRBJ2-7; D is perhaps TRBD1 (6 bases). V shed 1 base and J shed 4 bases, with 11 bases lying between them. The CDR3 contains 14 residues. CDR1 is SGHAT and CDR2 is FQDESV in the germline V gene (reference sequence). The CDR3 DNA sequence: TGTGCCAGCAGCTTAGGTGGCCAGGGGTACGAGCAGTACTTC. The encoded protein is CASSLGGQGYEQYF.

This chain joins TRBV19 and TRBJ1-1, with D tentatively TRBD1 (6 bases). The germline V and J ends were trimmed by 7 bases and 4 bases, with 22 bases remaining between them. CDR1 LNHDA and CDR2 SQIVND come from the germline V gene (reference sequence). The CDR3 runs to 16 residues. The CDR3 loop is CASTNSVQGLSTEAFF. In DNA, the CDR3 is TGTGCCAGTACGAATTCAGTTCAGGGGCTGAGCACTGAAGCTTTCTTT.

The genes are TRBV6-1 and TRBJ2-2; tentative D call: TRBD2 (6 bases). Trimming removed 7 bases from V and 11 bases from J, with 20 bases in between. Germline CDR1 and CDR2: MNHNS and SASEGT. This CDR3 has 14 residues. CDR3 coding DNA: TGTGCCAGCACTCGGGGGAGGCCCCCGGTTGAGCTGTTTTTT. It codes for CASTRGRPPVELFF.

The V gene is TRBV7-2, the J gene TRBJ2-7; TRBD2 matches at 8 bases. V was pared by 2 bases and J by 0 bases, with 9 bases of the junction left unmatched. The length of the CDR3 is 17 residues. Germline V CDR1 and CDR2: SGHTA, FQGNSA. CDR3 sequence: CASSLLGGLAGSYEQYF. DNA for the CDR3: TGTGCCAGCAGCTTATTGGGCGGGCTAGCGGGCTCCTACGAGCAGTACTTC. The whole variable domain, filled in from reference TRBV7-2 and TRBJ2-7, reads GAGVSQSPSNKVTEKGKDVELRCDPISGHTALYWYRQSLGQGLEFLIYFQGNSAPDKSGLPSDRFSAERTGGSVSTLTIQRTQQEDSAVYLCASSLLGGLAGSYEQYFGPGTRLTVT.

V gene TRBV9 combines with J gene TRBJ2-1; 12 bases are shared with TRBD2. CDR3 size: 15 residues. Germline V gives CDR1 SGDLS, CDR2 YYNGEE. The ends lost 3 bases at V and 7 bases at J; junction bases unmatched: 5. This CDR3 reads CASSGSSGRANEQFF. The CDR3 DNA reads as TGTGCCAGCAGCGGATCTAGCGGGAGGGCTAATGAGCAGTTCTTC.

J is TRBJ2-3 and V is TRBV20-1; D not resolved. Germline lookup yields CDR1 DFQATT and CDR2 SNEGSKA (reference sequence). The CDR3 is 11 residues long. The CDR3 region has the DNA TGCAGCAGAAGGGAAACAGATACGCAGTATTTT. It encodes CSRRETDTQYF.

CDR3 sequence: CASSPLGWNTEAFF. DNA for the CDR3: TGTGCCAGCTCACCACTTGGTTGGAACACTGAAGCTTTCTTT. The rearrangement uses TRBV18 and TRBJ1-1; no reliable D call. V was pared by 1 base and J by 1 base, with 7 bases between. The CDR3 covers 14 residues. Germline V gene sequence: CDR1 KGHSH, CDR2 LQKENI.

The chain combines TRBV9 with TRBJ2-1; D is unclear. CDR3 length: 13 amino acids. The germline CDR1 and CDR2 sequences are SGDLS and YYNGEE. Trimming pared 3 bases from V and 4 bases from J, leaving 8 bases between. CDR3 in amino acids: CASSALVYNEQFF. Here the CDR3 DNA reads TGTGCCAGCAGCGCGCTAGTGTACAATGAGCAGTTCTTC. The whole variable domain, filled in from reference TRBV9 and TRBJ2-1, reads DSGVTQTPKHLITATGQRVTLRCSPRSGDLSVYWYQQSLDQGLQFLIQYYNGEERAKGNILERFSAQQFPDLHSELNLSSLELGDSALYFCASSALVYNEQFFGPGTRLTVL.

The chain employs TRBV7-2 and TRBJ2-1; no clear D gene. The length of the CDR3 is 16 residues. CDR1 and CDR2 (germline): SGHTA, FQGNSA. V was trimmed by 6 bases and J by 7 bases, leaving 22 bases between them. The CDR3 loop is CASSLGPGRRINEQFF. In DNA, the CDR3 is TGTGCCAGCAGTCTAGGGCCGGGTCGCAGAATAAATGAGCAGTTCTTC.

This chain links TRBV2 with TRBJ2-3, with 15 positions matching TRBD2. The CDR3 consists of 18 residues. The V segment lost 8 bases and the J segment 9 bases; nucleotides outside the gene matches: 18. The germline gives CDR1 SNHLY, CDR2 FYNNEI. The DNA of the CDR3 is TGTGCCAGCGCCGGACTAGCGGGAGGGCCCCTGCGTTTTGGGACGCAGTATTTT. As protein: CASAGLAGGPLRFGTQYF. The complete variable domain, with remaining parts taken from reference TRBV2 and TRBJ2-3, reads EPEVTQTPSHQVTQMGQEVILRCVPISNHLYFYWYRQILGQKVEFLVSFYNNEISEKSEIFDDQFSVERPDGSNFTLKIRSTKLEDSAMYFCASAGLAGGPLRFGTQYFGPGTRLTVL.

This clone was counted a single time. The V and J genes are TRBV10-3 and TRBJ1-1; D not resolved. Trimming stripped 1 base from V and 7 bases from J, with 13 bases between. CDR3 length: 14 amino acids. Looked up from germline, CDR1 is ENHRY and CDR2 is SYGVKD. Written as DNA, the CDR3 is TGTGCCATCAGTGAGTTCTGGATCACCGTTGAAGCTTTCTTT. Protein sequence: CAISEFWITVEAFF.